This T cell receptor beta chain came from a study of cytomegalovirus exposure and HLA in healthy donors. Trimming pared 5 bases from V and 9 bases from J, leaving 14 bases between. Germline CDR1 reads SGHTA; CDR2 reads FQGNSA. The CDR3 has 13 residues. The study's findings and limits: Overall, about 160 TCR beta chains were annotated as cytomegalovirus-associated. Rare sequences made up most TCRs, while some public TCRs were found in many donors.

On this clone itself: What it binds is unknown.

13 Jbeta primers and 60 Vbeta primers were used for the PCR. The repertoire was sequenced with immunoSEQ multiplex PCR; TCRdb's copy has only in-frame clones and lacks some. Altogether under 150,000 clones are present, more than 70% being singletons, with the ten largest covering less than 1.5%. This receptor was taken from a male donor in good health and CMV-seropositive. This chain joins TRBV7-2 and TRBJ2-1, with TRBD1 as a possible D gene (5 bases). Source material: PBMCs. DNA for the CDR3: TGTGCCAGCAGCCCCGACTGGCAGGGTGAGCAGTTCTTC. Translating it yields CASSPDWQGEQFF.